This passage covers 21 T cell receptor beta chains from one sample sequenced in a study of metastatic and nonmetastatic thyroid tumors. TCRdb reassembled clones from the PCR reads with MiXCR. The table lists 43,000 or so clones, 24% of them singletons. The entire patient cohort was treatment-naive prior to thyroid surgery. The material sequenced was blood. These receptors were collected from a male donor with papillary thyroid cancer or a benign thyroid nodule (not recorded which). Some clones in this sample may be carry-over from other donors' samples.

This clone was picked up a small number of times. The V gene is TRBV28, the J gene TRBJ2-7; possibly TRBD2 for D (5 bases). Trimming removed 7 bases from V and 5 bases from J, with 15 bases in between. Germline CDR1 MDHEN, CDR2 SYDVKM. The CDR3 sequence is 13 residues long. CDR3 nucleotide sequence: TGTGCCAGCAATCCTCCGGGGTTGGACGAGCAGTACTTC. As protein: CASNPPGLDEQYF.

The J gene is TRBJ2-3, the V gene TRBV5-1; 9 bases are shared with TRBD1. This CDR3 is built from 16 residues. The J segment lost 1 base and the V segment lost 4 bases, leaving 7 bases of the junction unmatched. Germline CDR1 reads SGHRS; CDR2 reads YFSETQ. CDR3 nucleotide sequence: TGCGCCAGCAGCCCTCCGGGACAGGGCGGCACAGATACGCAGTATTTT. Translated, it gives CASSPPGQGGTDTQYF.

This clone is classed as medium-sized (0.01 to 0.1%). The chain has TRBV6-1 and TRBJ1-2; the match to TRBD1 covers 8 bases. The germline gives CDR1 MNHNS, CDR2 SASEGT. The V gene end was trimmed by 5 bases and the J gene end by 4 bases; junction bases not matched to a gene: 9. The CDR3 runs to 15 residues. The DNA of the CDR3 is TGTGCCAGCAGTACCAGGACAGGGCAAGCCTATGGCTACACCTTC. Translation: CASSTRTGQAYGYTF.

The table lists this clone with many counts. The J gene is TRBJ2-7, the V gene TRBV11-3; the D gene is possibly TRBD2 (7 bases). The CDR3 contains 14 residues. The V and J ends lost 9 bases and 11 bases respectively, with 26 bases between them. Germline values: CDR1 SGHNT, CDR2 YENEEA. CDR3 region: CARGGGLADPKEYF. The CDR3 region has the DNA TGTGCCAGAGGGGGGGGGCTAGCGGACCCTAAGGAGTACTTC.

The table lists this clone with many counts. The genes are TRBV20-1 and TRBJ2-1; 9 bases are a match to TRBD2. This CDR3 contains 16 residues. From germline, CDR1 is DFQATT and CDR2 SNEGSKA (reference sequence). V trimming: 0 bases; J trimming: 4 bases; junction bases outside the gene matches: 7. CDR3 sequence: CSARDPEAGGYNEQFF. CDR3 sequence (DNA): TGCAGTGCTAGAGATCCTGAAGCGGGAGGATACAATGAGCAGTTCTTC.

This rearrangement joins TRBV5-1 to TRBJ1-2; 9 bases are shared with TRBD1. The CDR3 sequence is 17 residues long. Losses at the gene ends were 4 bases for V and 3 bases for J; bases not matched to a gene: 13. Germline loops: CDR1 SGHRS, CDR2 YFSETQ. CDR3 DNA: TGCGCCAGCAGCAGGGAAGGACAGGGGAGTGGACACTATGGCTACACCTTC. Protein: CASSREGQGSGHYGYTF.

This clone was observed a handful of times. The genes are TRBV19 and TRBJ2-1; D perhaps matches TRBD2 (5 bases). V lost 6 bases and J 8 bases, leaving 20 bases between the germline ends. The CDR3 contains 15 residues. Germline CDR1 is LNHDA and CDR2 is SQIVND (reference sequence). The CDR3 DNA follows: TGTGCCAGTAGCCCCGGGGAACACGGGTCGGATGAGCAGTTCTTC. Translated, it gives CASSPGEHGSDEQFF.

The chain uses TRBV5-1 and TRBJ2-7; 9 nucleotides align to TRBD1. Trimming removed 4 bases from V and 3 bases from J; junction bases left unmatched: 20. Germline CDR1 SGHRS, CDR2 YFSETQ. The CDR3 contains 19 residues. For the CDR3, the DNA is TGCGCCAGCAGCACCTACCCCGGGACAGGGATTGGGGTCTACTACGAGCAGTACTTC. It encodes CASSTYPGTGIGVYYEQYF.

The table lists this clone with a count of one. The rearrangement links TRBV6-2 or TRBV6-3 to TRBJ2-5; TRBD2 might be the D (7 bases). Trimming removed 5 bases at V and 3 bases at J, with 19 bases between. This CDR3 has 16 residues. The germline gives CDR1 MNHEY, CDR2 SVGEGT. The CDR3 spells CASSRGLRGGEETQYF. The CDR3 DNA reads as TGTGCCAGCAGTCGGGGCCTTAGGGGGGGGGAAGAGACCCAGTACTTC.

The V and J genes are TRBV7-9 and TRBJ2-7; unclear D gene. Trimming left V 5 bases short and J 0 bases short, with 8 bases between. The CDR3 covers 13 residues. The germline CDR1 and CDR2 sequences are SEHNR and FQNEAQ (reference sequence). This CDR3 reads CASSRDFSYEQYF. The CDR3 bases are TGTGCCAGCAGCCGCGACTTCTCCTACGAGCAGTACTTC.

The chain joins TRBV11-2 to TRBJ2-7; 10 bases agree with TRBD2. This CDR3 is 15 amino acids long. Germline assignment: CDR1 SGHAT and CDR2 FQNNGV. V shed 3 bases, J shed 4 bases, and the junction held 6 bases outside the gene matches. The DNA for the CDR3 is TGTGCCAGCAGCTTTTTAGGACTAGCGGAATACGAGCAGTACTTC. This encodes CASSFLGLAEYEQYF.

This clone appeared many times. This chain links TRBV7-9 with TRBJ1-1; a weak D match, TRBD1 (5 bases). Trimming removed 4 bases from V and 3 bases from J, with 12 bases in between. This CDR3 region has 14 residues. Germline CDR1 SEHNR, CDR2 FQNEAQ (reference sequence). DNA of the CDR3: TGTGCCAGCAGCTCTAGGTCAGGGCACACTGAAGCTTTCTTT. This gives the protein CASSSRSGHTEAFF.

This clone was seen many times. The genes are TRBV9 and TRBJ1-3; D possibly corresponds to TRBD1 (6 bases). This CDR3 has 16 amino acids. The germline V gene encodes CDR1 SGDLS and CDR2 YYNGEE. Trimming pared 0 bases from V and 2 bases from J, leaving 12 bases between. CDR3 sequence reads: CASSVDSGGPGNTIYF. The CDR3 DNA follows: TGTGCCAGCAGCGTAGATTCGGGGGGCCCTGGAAACACCATATATTTT.

This clone was seen many times. Other nucleotide sequences in the sample specify the same CDR3. The chain carries TRBV29-1 and TRBJ2-7; D may be TRBD2 (6 bases). The CDR3 covers 12 residues. V lost 4 bases and J lost 3, with 10 bases in between. Per germline, CDR1 SQVTM and CDR2 ANQGSEA. The CDR3 reads CSVVRRDYEQYF. CDR3 nucleotides: TGCAGCGTTGTCCGGCGGGACTACGAGCAGTACTTC.

A note on this clone: A junction boundary mismatches the germline segment, possibly from a read error. The chain links TRBV6-1 to TRBJ1-2; 7 nucleotides line up with TRBD1. CDR1 MNHNS and CDR2 SASEGT come from the germline V gene. The CDR3 has 15 residues. The CDR3 sequence is CASSEDGRGDYCYTF. The DNA of the CDR3 is TGTGCCAGCAGTGAAGACGGCAGGGGGGACTATTGCTACACCTTC.

About this clone itself: The junction differs from germline at one of its ends, possibly a read error. The same CDR3 can be traced to other DNA sequences in this sample. The chain couples TRBV4-2 to TRBJ2-7; 13 bases agree with TRBD2. The CDR3 extends over 16 amino acids. Germline CDR1 LGHNA, CDR2 YNFKEQ. The CDR3 DNA is TGTGCTAGCAGCCAAGGGGGACTAGCGGGATCCGATGAGCAGTACTTC. Translation gives CASSQGGLAGSDEQYF.

At least ten counts were recorded for this clone. This rearrangement joins TRBV20-1 to TRBJ2-5; D is uncertain. Trimming removed 5 bases at V and 4 bases at J, with 8 bases between. Germline V gene lookup returns CDR1 DFQATT and CDR2 SNEGSKA (reference sequence). CDR3 size: 11 residues. CDR3 bases: TGCAGTGCTCCGCGGTTAGAGACCCAGTACTTC. It encodes CSAPRLETQYF.

The J gene is TRBJ2-3, the V gene TRBV7-2, with 8 nucleotides matching TRBD1. The CDR3 is 14 amino acids. From germline, CDR1 is SGHTA and CDR2 FQGNSA. Germline trimming cut 3 bases from V and 6 bases from J; bases unmatched to any gene: 5. CDR3 amino acids: CASSFRTGWDTQYF. The CDR3 DNA reads as TGTGCCAGCAGCTTTAGGACAGGGTGGGATACGCAGTATTTT.

By frequency in the sample, this clone is medium-sized. The J gene is TRBJ1-6, the V gene TRBV30; the D is unclear. Germline CDR1 reads GTSNPN; CDR2 reads SVGIG (reference sequence). The CDR3 is 14 residues long. V was trimmed by 0 bases and J by 8 bases, leaving 11 bases between them. CDR3 sequence: CAWSVGRQDSPLHF. In DNA, the CDR3 is TGTGCCTGGAGTGTAGGGCGGCAGGATTCACCCCTCCACTTT.

This clone was found a few times. The chain links TRBV2 to TRBJ1-4; D may be TRBD1 (5 bases). CDR3 length: 15 amino acids. V was trimmed by 4 bases and J by 0 bases, leaving 9 bases between them. Per germline, CDR1 SNHLY and CDR2 FYNNEI. The DNA of the CDR3 is TGTGCCAGCAGTGCGACAGTTCCAACTAATGAAAAACTGTTTTTT. This codes for CASSATVPTNEKLFF. Supplemented by reference TRBV2 and TRBJ1-4, the full variable domain reads EPEVTQTPSHQVTQMGQEVILRCVPISNHLYFYWYRQILGQKVEFLVSFYNNEISEKSEIFDDQFSVERPDGSNFTLKIRSTKLEDSAMYFCASSATVPTNEKLFFGSGTQLSVL.

The chain carries TRBV9 and TRBJ2-7, with TRBD1 identical over 7 bases. The V gene end was trimmed by 4 bases and the J gene end by 2 bases; junction bases not matched to a gene: 9. The CDR3 is made up of 15 amino acids. CDR1 and CDR2 from the germline V gene are SGDLS and YYNGEE. CDR3 sequence: CASSPWGTDPYEQYF. DNA for the CDR3: TGTGCCAGCAGCCCCTGGGGGACAGATCCCTACGAGCAGTACTTC.